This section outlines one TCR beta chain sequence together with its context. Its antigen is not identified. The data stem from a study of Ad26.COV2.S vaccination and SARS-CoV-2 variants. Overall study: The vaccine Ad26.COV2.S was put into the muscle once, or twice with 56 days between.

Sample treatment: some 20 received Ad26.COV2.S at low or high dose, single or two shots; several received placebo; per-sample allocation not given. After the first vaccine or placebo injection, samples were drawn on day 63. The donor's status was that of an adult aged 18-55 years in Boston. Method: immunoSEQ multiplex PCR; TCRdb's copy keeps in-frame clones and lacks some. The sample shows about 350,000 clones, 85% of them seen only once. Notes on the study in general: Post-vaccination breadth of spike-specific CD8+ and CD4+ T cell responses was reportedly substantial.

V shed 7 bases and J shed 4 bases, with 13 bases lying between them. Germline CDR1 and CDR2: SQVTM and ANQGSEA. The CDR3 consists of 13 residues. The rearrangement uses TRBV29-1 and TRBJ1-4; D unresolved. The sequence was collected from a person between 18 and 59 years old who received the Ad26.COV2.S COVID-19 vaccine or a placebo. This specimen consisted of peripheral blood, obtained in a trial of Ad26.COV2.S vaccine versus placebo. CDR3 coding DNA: TGCAGCGCACAAGGCCGCTTTAATGAAAAACTGTTTTTT. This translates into CSAQGRFNEKLFF.